Below are 10 T cell receptor beta chains sequenced from a single sample in a study of Ad26.COV2.S vaccination and SARS-CoV-2 variants. Produced via immunoSEQ multiplex PCR; TCRdb's table is partial and in-frame only. The sample lists over 100,000 clones; over 70% were seen once. This material consisted of peripheral blood, taken after recovery from COVID-19. The receptors were sampled from a human donor who had recovered from COVID-19.

The chain is built from TRBV6-5 and TRBJ1-5; D might be TRBD1 (6 bases). Looked up from germline, CDR1 is MNHEY and CDR2 is SVGAGI. Trimming took off 7 bases at V and 9 bases at J, with 10 bases between the two ends. This CDR3 spans 11 amino acids. CDR3 sequence: CASTLGGPQHF. The CDR3 DNA reads as TGTGCCAGCACCCTAGGGGGGCCCCAGCATTTT.

The chain combines TRBV10-3 with TRBJ2-7; possible D gene TRBD2, 6 bases. The V end lost 10 bases, the J end lost 3 bases, and 13 bases lay between the germline ends. Looked up from germline, CDR1 is ENHRY and CDR2 is SYGVKD. This CDR3 spans 12 amino acids. The CDR3 reads CATRRGDYEQYF. DNA of the CDR3: TGTGCCACCCGTCGCGGGGACTACGAGCAGTACTTC.

The V and J genes are TRBV10-3 and TRBJ1-4; 9 bases match TRBD1. The CDR3 is made up of 16 amino acids. CDR1 ENHRY and CDR2 SYGVKD come from the germline V gene. The J segment lost 7 bases and the V segment lost 2 bases, leaving 8 bases of the junction unmatched. CDR3 in amino acids: CAISENAPGQGEKLFF. The CDR3 DNA reads as TGTGCCATCAGTGAGAACGCACCGGGACAGGGTGAAAAACTGTTTTTT.

The V call is TRBV28, the J call TRBJ1-2, with 7 bases lining up with TRBD1. Germline loops: CDR1 MDHEN, CDR2 SYDVKM. The length of the CDR3 is 13 residues. V was pared by 3 bases and J by 8 bases, with 6 bases of the junction left unmatched. CDR3 in amino acids: CASSFRRGQGYTF. For the CDR3, the DNA is TGTGCCAGCAGTTTTCGGAGGGGACAGGGCTACACCTTC.

The rearrangement uses TRBV7-6 and TRBJ2-7, with D maybe TRBD1 (6 bases). Deletions cut 0 bases from V and 3 bases from J, with 24 bases between. Looked up from germline, CDR1 is SGHVS and CDR2 is FNYEAQ. The CDR3 covers 19 residues. The CDR3 here is CASSLAVRGPEVPNYEQYF. CDR3 sequence (DNA): TGTGCCAGCAGCTTAGCGGTCAGGGGACCGGAGGTCCCAAACTACGAGCAGTACTTC. The variable domain in full, completed from reference TRBV7-6 and TRBJ2-7, reads GAGVSQSPRYKVTKRGQDVALRCDPISGHVSLYWYRQALGQGPEFLTYFNYEAQQDKSGLPNDRFSAERPEGSISTLTIQRTEQRDSAMYRCASSLAVRGPEVPNYEQYFGPGTRLTVT.

This chain connects TRBV27 to TRBJ1-2, with no clear D. V was cut by 5 bases and J by 7 bases, with 14 bases left in between. Germline CDR1 reads MNHEY; CDR2 reads SMNVEV (reference sequence). This CDR3 spans 13 amino acids. CDR3 loop: CASSLKAWSGYTF. DNA of the CDR3: TGTGCCAGCAGTCTCAAGGCATGGAGTGGCTACACCTTC.

The rearrangement links TRBV29-1 to TRBJ1-1; TRBD1 matches at 7 bases. Per the germline V gene, CDR1 is SQVTM and CDR2 is ANQGSEA. This CDR3 spans 15 amino acids. J gave up 2 bases and V 1 base, and 7 bases lay outside the gene matches. CDR3 bases: TGCAGCGTTGAAGCCCAGGGACAGTCAAACACTGAAGCTTTCTTT. Its protein product is CSVEAQGQSNTEAFF.

The chain joins TRBV7-3 to TRBJ1-3, with D perhaps TRBD1 (6 bases). Germline V gene data show CDR1 as SGHTA and CDR2 as FQGTGA. V was shortened by 2 bases and J by 2 bases, with 16 bases between the two germline ends. The CDR3 has 17 residues. For the CDR3, the DNA is TGTGCCAGCAGCTTAGAGGCGTGGGGGGCACCTGGAAACACCATATATTTT. This translates into CASSLEAWGAPGNTIYF.

J is TRBJ2-5 and V is TRBV9; 14 bases are a match to TRBD2. This CDR3 has 17 amino acids. The ends lost 4 bases at V and 4 bases at J; junction bases unmatched: 9. Per the germline V gene, CDR1 is SGDLS and CDR2 is YYNGEE. The CDR3 loop is CASSSGTSGGSRETQYF. In DNA, the CDR3 is TGTGCCAGCAGCTCGGGGACTAGCGGGGGTTCTCGAGAGACCCAGTACTTC.

The chain has TRBV5-4 and TRBJ1-1, with D possibly being TRBD1 (6 bases). Trimming removed 0 bases at V and 1 base at J, with 10 bases between. The CDR3 loop spans 15 amino acids. Germline CDR1 reads SGHNT; CDR2 reads YYREEE (reference sequence). The CDR3 loop is CASSLVLQGNTEAFF. In DNA, the CDR3 is TGTGCCAGCAGCTTGGTGTTACAGGGGAACACTGAAGCTTTCTTT.